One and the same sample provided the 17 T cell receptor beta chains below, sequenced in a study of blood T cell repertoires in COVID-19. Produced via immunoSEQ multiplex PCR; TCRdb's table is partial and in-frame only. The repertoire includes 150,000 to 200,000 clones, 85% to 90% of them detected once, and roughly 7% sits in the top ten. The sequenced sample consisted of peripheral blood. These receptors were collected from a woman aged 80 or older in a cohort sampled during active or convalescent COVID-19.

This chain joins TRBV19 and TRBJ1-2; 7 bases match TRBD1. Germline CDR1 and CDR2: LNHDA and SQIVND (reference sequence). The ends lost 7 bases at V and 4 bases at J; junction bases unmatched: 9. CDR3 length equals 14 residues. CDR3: CASISDRRVYGYTF. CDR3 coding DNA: TGTGCCAGTATCTCGGACAGGAGGGTCTATGGCTACACCTTC.

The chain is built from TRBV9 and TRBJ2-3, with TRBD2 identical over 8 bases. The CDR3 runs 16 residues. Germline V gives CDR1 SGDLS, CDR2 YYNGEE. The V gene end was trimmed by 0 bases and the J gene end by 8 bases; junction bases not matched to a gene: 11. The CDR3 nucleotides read TGTGCCAGCAGCGTAGATGGGCGGGAGGAGAGCGCTACGCAGTATTTT. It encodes CASSVDGREESATQYF.

The CDR3 sequence is CASRRQGTSNQPQHF. For the CDR3, the DNA is TGTGCCAGCAGACGACAGGGGACTAGCAATCAGCCCCAGCATTTT. The chain couples TRBV6-5 to TRBJ1-5, with TRBD1 identical over 8 bases. The germline V gene has CDR1 MNHEY and CDR2 SVGAGI. CDR3 length: 15 amino acids. Trimming took 6 bases from V and 0 from J; bases not matched to a gene: 4.

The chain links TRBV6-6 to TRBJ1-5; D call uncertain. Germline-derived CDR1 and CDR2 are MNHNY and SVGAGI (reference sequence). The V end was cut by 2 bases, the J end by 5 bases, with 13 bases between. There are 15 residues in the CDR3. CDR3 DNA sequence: TGTGCCAGCAGTTACACACTACCCGATCATCAGCCCCAGCATTTT. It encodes CASSYTLPDHQPQHF.

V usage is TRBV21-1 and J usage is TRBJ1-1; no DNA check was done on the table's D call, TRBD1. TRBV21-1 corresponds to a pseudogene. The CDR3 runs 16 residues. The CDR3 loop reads CASSRCDWLMNTEAFF. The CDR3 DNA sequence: TGTGCCAGCAGCAGGTGTGATTGGCTCATGAACACTGAAGCTTTCTTT.

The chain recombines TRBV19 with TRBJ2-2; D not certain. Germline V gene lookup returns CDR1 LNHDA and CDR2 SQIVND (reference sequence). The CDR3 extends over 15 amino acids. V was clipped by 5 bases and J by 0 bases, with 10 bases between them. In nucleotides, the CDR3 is TGTGCCAGTAGTCGAAGGCGGACGAACACCGGGGAGCTGTTTTTT. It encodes CASSRRRTNTGELFF.

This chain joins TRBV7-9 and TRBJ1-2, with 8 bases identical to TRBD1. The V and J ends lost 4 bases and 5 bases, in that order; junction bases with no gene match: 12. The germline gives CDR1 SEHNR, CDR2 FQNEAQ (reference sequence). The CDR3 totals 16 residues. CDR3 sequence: CASSSSGSGGAYGYTF. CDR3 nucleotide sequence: TGTGCCAGCAGCTCCTCCGGGTCAGGGGGCGCGTATGGCTACACCTTC.

CDR3: CASSNRDRNQPQHF. Written as DNA, the CDR3 is TGTGCCAGTAGTAACCGGGACAGAAATCAGCCCCAGCATTTT. The chain uses TRBV19 and TRBJ1-5; 7 positions agree with TRBD1. With V trimmed by 4 bases and J by 4 bases, 4 bases remained unmatched. This CDR3 has 14 residues. The germline V gene has CDR1 LNHDA and CDR2 SQIVND (reference sequence).

The CDR3 DNA reads as TGCAGCGTGAGGGGGACAGGGGGCATCGGGGAGCTGTTTTTT. This encodes CSVRGTGGIGELFF. This chain uses TRBV29-1 with TRBJ2-2; 12 nucleotides align to TRBD1. J was trimmed by 7 bases and V by 6 bases; bases with no gene match: 6. The germline gives CDR1 SQVTM, CDR2 ANQGSEA. The CDR3 consists of 14 residues.

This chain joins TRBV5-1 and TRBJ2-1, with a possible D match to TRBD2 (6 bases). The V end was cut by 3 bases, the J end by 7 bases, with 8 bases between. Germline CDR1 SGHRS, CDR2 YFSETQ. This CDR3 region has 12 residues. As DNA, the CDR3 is TGCGCCAGCAGCTCGGAGGGGAATGAGCAGTTCTTC. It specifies CASSSEGNEQFF.

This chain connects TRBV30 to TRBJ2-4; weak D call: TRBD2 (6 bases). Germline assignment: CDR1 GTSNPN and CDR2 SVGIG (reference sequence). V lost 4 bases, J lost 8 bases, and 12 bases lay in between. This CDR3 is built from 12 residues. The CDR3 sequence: CAWNRDWDIQYF. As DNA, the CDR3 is TGTGCCTGGAACCGGGACTGGGACATTCAGTACTTC.

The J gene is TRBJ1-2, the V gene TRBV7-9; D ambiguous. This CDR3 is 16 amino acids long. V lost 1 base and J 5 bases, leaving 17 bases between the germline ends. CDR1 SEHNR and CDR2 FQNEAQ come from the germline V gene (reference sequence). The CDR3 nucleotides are TGTGCCAGCAGCTTAGGAAACCACGGAACAGCTTATGGCTACACCTTC. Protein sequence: CASSLGNHGTAYGYTF.

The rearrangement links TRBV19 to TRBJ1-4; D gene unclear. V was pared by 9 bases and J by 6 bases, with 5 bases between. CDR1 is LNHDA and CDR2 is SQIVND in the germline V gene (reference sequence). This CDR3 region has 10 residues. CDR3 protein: CASGDEKLFF. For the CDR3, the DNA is TGTGCCAGCGGGGATGAAAAACTGTTTTTT.

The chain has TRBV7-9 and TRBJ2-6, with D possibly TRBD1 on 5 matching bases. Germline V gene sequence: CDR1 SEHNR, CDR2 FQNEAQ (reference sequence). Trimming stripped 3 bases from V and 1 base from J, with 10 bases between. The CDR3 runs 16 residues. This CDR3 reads CASSFPRVSGANVLTF. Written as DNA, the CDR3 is TGTGCCAGCAGCTTTCCCAGGGTATCTGGGGCCAACGTCCTGACTTTC. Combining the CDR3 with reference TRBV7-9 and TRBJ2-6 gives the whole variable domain DTGVSQNPRHKITKRGQNVTFRCDPISEHNRLYWYRQTLGQGPEFLTYFQNEAQLEKSRLLSDRFSAERPKGSFSTLEIQRTEQGDSAMYLCASSFPRVSGANVLTFGAGSRLTVL.

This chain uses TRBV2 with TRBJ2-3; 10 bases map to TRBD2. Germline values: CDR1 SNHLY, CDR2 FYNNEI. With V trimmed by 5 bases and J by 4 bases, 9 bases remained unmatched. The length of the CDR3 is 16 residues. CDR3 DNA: TGTGCCAGCAGTAGCCGGCTAGCGGGAGTCGCAGATACGCAGTATTTT. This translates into CASSSRLAGVADTQYF.

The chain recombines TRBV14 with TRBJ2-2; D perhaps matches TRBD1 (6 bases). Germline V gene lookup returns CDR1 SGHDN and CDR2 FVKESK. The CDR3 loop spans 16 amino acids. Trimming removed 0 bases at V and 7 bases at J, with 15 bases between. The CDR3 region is CASSQDGRGRVGELFF. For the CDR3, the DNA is TGTGCCAGCAGCCAAGATGGCAGGGGTCGTGTCGGGGAGCTGTTTTTT.

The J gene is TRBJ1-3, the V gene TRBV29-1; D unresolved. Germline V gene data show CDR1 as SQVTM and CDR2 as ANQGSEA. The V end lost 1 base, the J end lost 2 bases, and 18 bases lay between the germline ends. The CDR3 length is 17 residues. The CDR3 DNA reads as TGCAGCGTTGAAGTTATCCGAGGGTTGGTCACTGGAAACACCATATATTTT. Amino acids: CSVEVIRGLVTGNTIYF.